Included here is one TCR beta chain sequence, with context. The table came from immunoSEQ multiplex PCR; TCRdb's copy has only in-frame clones and leaves some out. Counted here are around 100,000 clones, about 90% occurring once; the ten biggest clones make up 1.8%. This sample stems from a study of blood T cell repertoires in COVID-19. As for the study in general: Spain, Italy and the United States supplied samples that represented acute and convalescent COVID-19. T cells, B-cell-depleted T cells, or PBMCs supplied cDNA or gDNA.

The germline CDR1 and CDR2 sequences are SGHDN and FVKESK. Trimming removed 0 bases from V and 6 bases from J; junction bases left unmatched: 7. The length of the CDR3 is 16 residues. The TCR comes from a human donor with active COVID-19. The donor label of this sample is uncertain. Sequences were obtained from peripheral blood. The genes are TRBV14 and TRBJ1-4; 7 bases match TRBD1. The DNA for the CDR3 is TGTGCCAGCAGCCAAGATGTGGGCAGGGGGGATGAAAAACTGTTTTTT. Protein product: CASSQDVGRGDEKLFF.